The rows below give T cell receptor beta chains drawn from one sample of a study of cytomegalovirus exposure and HLA in healthy donors. Using immunoSEQ multiplex PCR, the repertoire was profiled, and TCRdb retains in-frame clones only, with some absent. The table includes 150,000 to 180,000 clones, around 80% detected once. The sample consisted of PBMCs. These receptor sequences come from a man aged 25-40 years in good health and CMV-seropositive. CDR3s include the opening cysteine and the closing phenylalanine or tryptophan. A D gene is named only where the DNA matches it firmly. For some rows the clone size is stated as once, few or many, or as a class when expanded; others skip it.

few TRBJ2-3 . 15 TRBV9 CASSVVGGTVDTQYF TGTGCCAGCAGCGTAGTCGGAGGGACTGTGGATACGCAGTATTTT
few TRBJ2-1 TRBD2 15 TRBV13 CASSLGAGGPDEQFF TGTGCCAGCAGCTTGGGAGCGGGAGGGCCTGATGAGCAGTTCTTC
few TRBJ2-2 . 17 TRBV5-4 CASSILGASSFTGELFF TGTGCCAGCAGCATCCTTGGCGCTAGCTCATTCACCGGGGAGCTGTTTTTT
. TRBJ2-3 TRBD2 13 TRBV5-4 CASNLAGTDTQYF TGTGCCAGCAACCTAGCGGGCACAGATACGCAGTATTTT
. TRBJ2-1 . 14 TRBV6-5 CASSYRGSYNEQFF TGTGCCAGCAGTTATCGGGGCTCCTACAATGAGCAGTTCTTC
. TRBJ2-7 TRBD1 15 TRBV11-3 CASSLVGQGAKKQYF TGTGCCAGCAGCTTAGTCGGACAGGGGGCGAAGAAGCAGTACTTC
. TRBJ1-5 TRBD1 14 TRBV2 CASSYRGTNQPQHF TGTGCCAGCAGTTACAGGGGAACTAATCAGCCCCAGCATTTT
. TRBJ2-1 TRBD1 14 TRBV5-1 CASSIPTGAGEQFF TGCGCCAGCAGCATCCCGACAGGGGCTGGGGAGCAGTTCTTC
. TRBJ2-1 TRBD2 16 TRBV5-1 CASSLNPGRDHNEQFF TGCGCCAGCAGCTTGAATCCCGGGAGGGACCACAATGAGCAGTTCTTC
. TRBJ2-1 TRBD2 17 TRBV27 CASSLLGGSGSVHEQFF TGTGCCAGCAGTTTATTGGGTGGTAGCGGGAGTGTTCATGAGCAGTTCTTC
. TRBJ1-1 TRBD1 12 TRBV6-6 CASSPGGTEAFF TGTGCCAGCAGTCCAGGGGGCACTGAAGCTTTCTTT
few TRBJ2-5 TRBD1 16 TRBV6-5 CASSYSKGDRQETQYF TGTGCCAGCAGTTACTCGAAGGGGGACAGGCAAGAGACCCAGTACTTC
. TRBJ1-1 TRBD1 13 TRBV28 CASSWDRGTEAFF TGTGCCAGCAGCTGGGACAGGGGGACTGAAGCTTTCTTT
. TRBJ2-5 . 12 TRBV29-1 CSVAAGQETQYF TGCAGCGTGGCGGCCGGCCAAGAGACCCAGTACTTC
. TRBJ2-1 . 13 TRBV6-6 CASSSDNYNEQFF TGTGCCAGCAGTTCTGACAATTACAATGAGCAGTTCTTC
few TRBJ2-7 . 15 TRBV7-9 CASSWEFGETYEQYF TGTGCCAGCAGCTGGGAGTTTGGGGAAACCTACGAGCAGTACTTC
. TRBJ2-6 . 14 TRBV10-3 CAISGGAGANVLTF TGTGCCATCAGTGGGGGGGCTGGGGCCAACGTCCTGACTTTC